These T cell receptor beta chains were read from a single sample in a study of T cell responses to AZD1222 COVID-19 vaccine. The assay was immunoSEQ multiplex PCR, and TCRdb's table has in-frame clones only and misses some. The table lists 110,000 or so clones, approximately 88% of them singletons. Source: peripheral blood, taken 28 days after the second AZD1222 dose. The receptor set was obtained from an adult who received the AZD1222 COVID-19 vaccine. Both conserved end residues are part of each CDR3. Each record gives: J gene, V gene, CDR3 protein.

J gene: TRBJ1-2
V gene: TRBV5-5
CDR3 protein: CASSLEAGAGYGYTF

J gene: TRBJ1-5
V gene: TRBV2
CDR3 protein: CASRGEGNQPQHF

J gene: TRBJ1-6
V gene: TRBV9
CDR3 protein: CASSDARGGASPLHF

J gene: TRBJ2-5
V gene: TRBV6-5
CDR3 protein: CARLSRGFQETQYF

J gene: TRBJ2-1
V gene: TRBV28
CDR3 protein: CASSSPSGVGYNEQFF

J gene: TRBJ1-4
V gene: TRBV27
CDR3 protein: CASSDLGGQNEKLFF

J gene: TRBJ2-1
V gene: TRBV7-8
CDR3 protein: CASSLDVTFDEQFF

J gene: TRBJ1-1
V gene: TRBV6-2/TRBV6-3
CDR3 protein: CASSYTEGPTEAFF

J gene: TRBJ2-3
V gene: TRBV12-3/TRBV12-4
CDR3 protein: CASSFSTNTQYF

J gene: TRBJ1-2
V gene: TRBV19
CDR3 protein: CATSGTGDYGYTF

J gene: TRBJ2-1
V gene: TRBV3-1/TRBV3-2
CDR3 protein: CASSQSTAGNEQFF

J gene: TRBJ2-1
V gene: TRBV7-2
CDR3 protein: CASSADIYGRNEQFF

J gene: TRBJ2-7
V gene: TRBV6-5
CDR3 protein: CASSYADGYEQYF

J gene: TRBJ1-4
V gene: TRBV5-5
CDR3 protein: CASSWRTGEKLFF

J gene: TRBJ2-3
V gene: TRBV4-1
CDR3 protein: CASSQEPTSGLTDTQYF

J gene: TRBJ2-1
V gene: TRBV10-3
CDR3 protein: CAISESGTGGSYNEQFF